One sample yielded the 30 T cell receptor beta chains listed below, sequenced in a study of T-cell reconstitution after alpha-beta-depleted transplantation in children. The TCRbeta library incorporated unique molecular identifiers. TCRdb fed the PCR reads into MiXCR, producing one record per CDR3 protein. The table lists almost 250,000 distinct CDR3 sequences, 20% to 30% of them singletons. This specimen consisted of PBMCs, obtained before TCRalphabeta/CD19-depleted stem cell transplant. These receptors all come from a girl aged 2 to 9 with Fanconi anemia, due to receive a stem cell transplant.

This clonotype was counted at least ten times. V usage is TRBV4-2 and J usage is TRBJ1-5; TRBD1 aligns across 7 bases. The CDR3 extends over 16 amino acids. The J segment lost 7 bases and the V segment lost 1 base, leaving 10 bases of the junction unmatched. Germline lookup yields CDR1 LGHNA and CDR2 YNFKEQ. CDR3 residues: CASSQAVQAGGQPQHF. For the CDR3, the DNA is TGTGCCAGCAGCCAAGCGGTTCAGGCAGGGGGGCAGCCCCAGCATTTT.

This clonotype was picked up many times. The V and J genes are TRBV20-1 and TRBJ2-1; D gene unclear. CDR3 length equals 13 residues. Germline V gene sequence: CDR1 DFQATT, CDR2 SNEGSKA (reference sequence). Between the trimmed V and J ends, which lost 1 base and 9 bases, there was a span of 13 bases. CDR3 protein: CSARGDRWSEQFF. For the CDR3, the DNA is TGCAGTGCTAGAGGCGATAGGTGGAGTGAGCAGTTCTTC.

The chain is built from TRBV29-1 and TRBJ1-2; D gene unclear. This CDR3 has 9 amino acids. V gave up 3 bases and J gave up 6 bases, with 2 bases separating them. Germline V gene sequence: CDR1 SQVTM, CDR2 ANQGSEA. The CDR3 DNA reads TGCAGCGTTGATAATGGCTACACCTTC. Amino acid sequence: CSVDNGYTF.

The rearrangement uses TRBV28 and TRBJ2-7, with 13 bases that match TRBD2. In germline, CDR1 is MDHEN, CDR2 SYDVKM. V lost 4 bases to trimming and J lost 2 bases; unmatched junction nucleotides: 5. The CDR3 runs to 16 residues. This chain's CDR3 is CASSYGGLAGPYEQYF. As DNA, the CDR3 is TGTGCCAGCAGTTATGGGGGACTAGCGGGACCCTACGAGCAGTACTTC.

This chain links TRBV7-7 with TRBJ2-5; possibly TRBD2 for D (5 bases). CDR1 is SSHAT, CDR2 FNYEAQ, per germline (reference sequence). CDR3 length: 15 residues. The V and J ends lost 2 bases and 3 bases respectively, with 13 bases between them. The CDR3 here is CASSLYLAPEETQYF. The CDR3 region has the DNA TGTGCCAGCAGCTTATATCTAGCCCCCGAAGAGACCCAGTACTTC.

J is TRBJ2-3 and V is TRBV10-2; 7 nucleotides align to TRBD1. The V and J ends lost 3 bases and 13 bases, in that order; junction bases with no gene match: 1. CDR3 size: 10 residues. CDR1 is WSHSY and CDR2 is SAAADI in the germline V gene. The CDR3 coding sequence is TGCGCCAGCAGTGAAGGGACAGAGTATTTT. This translates into CASSEGTEYF.

This clonotype was recorded a few times. V gene TRBV4-1 combines with J gene TRBJ2-3; unclear D gene. This CDR3 comprises 14 residues. Trimming pared 5 bases from V and 4 bases from J, leaving 13 bases between. From germline, CDR1 is MGHRA and CDR2 YSYEKL. CDR3 coding DNA: TGCGCCAGCAGCTCAGTTTCTGCCGCAGATACGCAGTATTTT. As protein: CASSSVSAADTQYF.

This clonotype was seen ten or more times. The V and J genes are TRBV7-9 and TRBJ2-3; possible D gene TRBD2, 6 bases. The germline V gene encodes CDR1 SEHNR and CDR2 FQNEAQ (reference sequence). V was cut by 0 bases and J by 2 bases, with 15 bases left in between. The CDR3 contains 17 residues. The CDR3 nucleotides read TGTGCCAGCAGCTTAGCTTTCCGGGACTCAAACACAGATACGCAGTATTTT. Protein: CASSLAFRDSNTDTQYF.

Only one count was recorded for this clonotype. The chain uses TRBV11-2 and TRBJ2-1; perhaps TRBD2 as D (5 bases). Per the germline V gene, CDR1 is SGHAT and CDR2 is FQNNGV. Trimming left V 5 bases short and J 2 bases short, with 13 bases between. The CDR3 runs to 15 residues. This chain's CDR3 is CASSARTATYNEQFF. The CDR3 DNA follows: TGTGCCAGCAGCGCCCGGACTGCGACCTACAATGAGCAGTTCTTC.

The genes are TRBV28 and TRBJ2-5; 7 bases are a match to TRBD2. CDR3 size: 15 residues. Germline V CDR1 and CDR2: MDHEN, SYDVKM. Trimming cost V 0 bases and J 4 bases; bases outside gene matches: 5. The CDR3 nucleotides are TGTGCCAGCAGTTTATGGATCGGGGGGTTAGAGACCCAGTACTTC. This translates into CASSLWIGGLETQYF.

The chain links TRBV6-5 to TRBJ2-3, with TRBD2 as a possible D gene (7 bases). Germline CDR1 is MNHEY and CDR2 is SVGAGI. V dropped 0 bases and J dropped 6 bases, with 25 bases sitting between them. This CDR3 region has 19 residues. CDR3 sequence (DNA): TGTGCCAGCAGTTACTCTGGCCCAATTAACGGGGGGCCCTGGGATACGCAGTATTTT. Its protein is CASSYSGPINGGPWDTQYF.

The chain has TRBV6-5 and TRBJ1-2; 8 bases are a match to TRBD1. Germline CDR1 reads MNHEY; CDR2 reads SVGAGI. Losses at the gene ends were 2 bases for V and 4 bases for J; bases not matched to a gene: 12. The CDR3 extends over 17 amino acids. The CDR3 DNA reads as TGTGCCAGCAGTTACCCCCCGGACAGGGTCGGGCGCTATGGCTACACCTTC. Translation gives CASSYPPDRVGRYGYTF.

This clonotype was observed at least ten times. CDR3 sequence reads: CATSPGLATTNEQFF. CDR3 nucleotide sequence: TGTGCCACCTCTCCGGGACTAGCAACCACCAATGAGCAGTTCTTC. V gene TRBV12-3 or TRBV12-4 combines with J gene TRBJ2-1; 9 bases are shared with TRBD2. This CDR3 is 15 amino acids long. The V and J ends lost 10 bases and 6 bases, in that order; junction bases with no gene match: 13.

This clonotype was counted ten times or more. The chain employs TRBV20-1 and TRBJ1-1; the D gene is possibly TRBD1 (5 bases). This CDR3 has 14 residues. Per germline, CDR1 DFQATT and CDR2 SNEGSKA (reference sequence). The V and J ends lost 6 bases and 1 base respectively, with 15 bases between them. The CDR3 nucleotides are TGCAGTGCCGAGGTCAGGGTGACGAACACTGAAGCTTTCTTT. Protein sequence: CSAEVRVTNTEAFF.

The rearrangement joins TRBV20-1 to TRBJ1-2; a possible D gene is TRBD1 (5 bases). The V end was cut by 5 bases, the J end by 4 bases, with 17 bases between. The CDR3 runs to 14 residues. Germline CDR1 reads DFQATT; CDR2 reads SNEGSKA (reference sequence). Here the CDR3 DNA reads TGCAGTGCTCGAGGACACCTACTCTTCTATGGCTACACCTTC. Translating it yields CSARGHLLFYGYTF.

The chain recombines TRBV27 with TRBJ1-1; D might be TRBD1 (6 bases). V was pared by 5 bases and J by 4 bases, with 14 bases between. The CDR3 consists of 14 residues. The germline V gene encodes CDR1 MNHEY and CDR2 SMNVEV (reference sequence). CDR3 region: CASSLQGGVTEAFF. Here the CDR3 DNA reads TGTGCCAGCAGTCTACAGGGAGGTGTCACTGAAGCTTTCTTT.

The chain is built from TRBV25-1 and TRBJ2-7; D not certain. The CDR3 totals 13 residues. CDR1 is MGHDK and CDR2 is SYGVNS in the germline V gene. The V and J ends lost 3 bases and 3 bases respectively, with 9 bases between them. The CDR3 sequence: CASSDRVFYEQYF. The CDR3 DNA sequence: TGTGCCAGCAGTGATAGGGTATTCTACGAGCAGTACTTC.

The chain links TRBV27 to TRBJ2-7; D possibly corresponds to TRBD2 (6 bases). V was cut by 3 bases and J by 3 bases, with 12 bases left in between. The germline V gene has CDR1 MNHEY and CDR2 SMNVEV (reference sequence). This CDR3 spans 14 amino acids. For the CDR3, the DNA is TGTGCCAGCAGTTTTGGCGGGGCCGGCTACGAGCAGTACTTC. Translating gives CASSFGGAGYEQYF.

The chain carries TRBV20-1 and TRBJ2-2, with 10 nucleotides matching TRBD2. The J segment lost 0 bases and the V segment lost 3 bases, leaving 7 bases of the junction unmatched. This CDR3 spans 17 amino acids. CDR1 and CDR2 (germline): DFQATT, SNEGSKA (reference sequence). The CDR3 DNA reads as TGCAGTGCTAGTGGGCTAGCGGGGGCTGCGAACACCGGGGAGCTGTTTTTT. Translation: CSASGLAGAANTGELFF.

This clonotype was observed many times. The chain links TRBV29-1 to TRBJ2-7; D might be TRBD1 (6 bases). CDR3 length equals 15 residues. Germline CDR1 is SQVTM and CDR2 is ANQGSEA. V was cut by 2 bases and J by 2 bases, with 16 bases left in between. The CDR3 sequence is CSVENPPGQPYEQYF. As DNA, the CDR3 is TGCAGCGTTGAAAACCCTCCTGGACAGCCCTACGAGCAGTACTTC.

In DNA, the CDR3 is TGTGCCAGCAGTGAAATGTCACCACAAGAGACCCAGTACTTC. It is translated as CASSEMSPQETQYF. The V gene is TRBV2, the J gene TRBJ2-5, with D unclear. Trimming shortened V by 2 bases and J by 2 bases, and 9 bases separated the two germline ends. The V gene's germline CDR1 is SNHLY and CDR2 FYNNEI. This CDR3 contains 14 residues. Full variable domain (remainder filled in from reference TRBV2 and TRBJ2-5): EPEVTQTPSHQVTQMGQEVILRCVPISNHLYFYWYRQILGQKVEFLVSFYNNEISEKSEIFDDQFSVERPDGSNFTLKIRSTKLEDSAMYFCASSEMSPQETQYFGPGTRLLVL.

The chain recombines TRBV29-1 with TRBJ2-6; tentative D call: TRBD1 (5 bases). CDR3 length: 12 amino acids. The germline V and J ends were trimmed by 4 bases and 10 bases, with 11 bases remaining between them. Germline CDR1 is SQVTM and CDR2 is ANQGSEA. Here the CDR3 DNA reads TGCAGCGTTGTACGTCAGGGTAACGTCCTGACTTTC. Its protein is CSVVRQGNVLTF.

The V gene is TRBV12-3 or TRBV12-4, the J gene TRBJ1-4, with no clear D. Trimming stripped 2 bases from V and 4 bases from J, with 8 bases between. The length of the CDR3 is 14 residues. The CDR3 is CASSLIESNEKLFF. The CDR3 coding sequence is TGTGCCAGCAGTTTAATTGAAAGTAATGAAAAACTGTTTTTT.

This clonotype was counted ten times or more. V and J are TRBV9 and TRBJ1-6; D is ambiguous. Per germline, CDR1 SGDLS and CDR2 YYNGEE. This CDR3 contains 13 residues. Trimming stripped 1 base from V and 7 bases from J, with 6 bases between. The DNA for the CDR3 is TGTGCCAGCAGCGTAAACGCGAATTCACCCCTCCACTTT. Encoded protein: CASSVNANSPLHF.

The chain has TRBV29-1 and TRBJ1-1; 8 bases map to TRBD1. The J segment lost 4 bases and the V segment lost 0 bases, leaving 10 bases of the junction unmatched. Germline values: CDR1 SQVTM, CDR2 ANQGSEA. The CDR3 totals 16 residues. The CDR3, as DNA: TGCAGCGTTGAAGATCGGTGGACAGGGAGGGCCACTGAAGCTTTCTTT. Encoded protein: CSVEDRWTGRATEAFF.

Remarks on this clonotype: A read error may explain this, as a much larger clone is one base away. The chain uses TRBV5-1 and TRBJ2-7, with 8 bases matching TRBD1. The ends lost 4 bases at V and 1 base at J; junction bases unmatched: 4. There are 14 residues in the CDR3. The germline V gene has CDR1 SGHRS and CDR2 YFSETQ. The CDR3 nucleotides are TGCGCCAGCAGCCGATGGACAGGGTCCTACGAGCAGTACTTC. It is translated as CASSRWTGSYEQYF.

This sequence joins TRBV10-3 and TRBJ2-3; 8 nucleotides match TRBD2. CDR1 and CDR2 from the germline V gene are ENHRY and SYGVKD. CDR3 length: 14 residues. The ends lost 4 bases at V and 4 bases at J; junction bases unmatched: 4. The CDR3 is CAISAQRESDTQYF. CDR3 in DNA: TGTGCCATCAGTGCTCAGCGGGAGTCAGATACGCAGTATTTT.

The chain has TRBV6-5 and TRBJ1-4; no clear D gene. Trimming took 6 bases from V and 7 from J, leaving 9 bases between them. CDR3 size: 12 residues. Germline CDR1 and CDR2: MNHEY and SVGAGI. CDR3 amino acids: CASSKDLEKLFF. CDR3 bases: TGTGCCAGCAGCAAAGACCTTGAAAAACTGTTTTTT.

This clonotype was counted ten times or more. The chain is built from TRBV20-1 and TRBJ2-7, with a tentative D call TRBD2 (5 bases). The CDR3 extends over 12 amino acids. Germline lookup yields CDR1 DFQATT and CDR2 SNEGSKA (reference sequence). The ends were cut back, 7 bases at V and 0 bases at J, with 10 bases in the middle. The CDR3 here is CSGGQLSYEQYF. CDR3 sequence (DNA): TGCAGTGGAGGGCAGCTCTCCTACGAGCAGTACTTC.

This clonotype came up many times. The chain is built from TRBV29-1 and TRBJ1-2; D may be TRBD1 (5 bases). The CDR3 totals 11 residues. Trimming removed 6 bases at V and 2 bases at J, with 7 bases between. CDR1 and CDR2 from the germline V gene are SQVTM and ANQGSEA. The CDR3 is CSVGHNYGYTF. In DNA form, the CDR3 reads TGCAGCGTAGGACACAACTATGGCTACACCTTC.